This paragraph reports one T cell receptor beta chain. The record originates from a study of T cell responses to AZD1222 COVID-19 vaccine. The CDR3 is made up of 12 amino acids. V was pared by 3 bases and J by 6 bases, with 2 bases of the junction left unmatched. Profiled with immunoSEQ multiplex PCR; TCRdb holds only in-frame clones, not every one. There are about 190,000 clones in the sample; roughly 91% occur only once, and 0.99% lies in the top ten. Sample: peripheral blood, taken on day 0 of AZD1222 vaccination. The chain has TRBV12-3 or TRBV12-4 and TRBJ2-7; TRBD1 matches 7 bases. The TCR was taken from an adult in good health. The CDR3 nucleotides are TGTGCCAGCAGTTTGTACAGGGGCGAGCAGTACTTC. Its protein is CASSLYRGEQYF.